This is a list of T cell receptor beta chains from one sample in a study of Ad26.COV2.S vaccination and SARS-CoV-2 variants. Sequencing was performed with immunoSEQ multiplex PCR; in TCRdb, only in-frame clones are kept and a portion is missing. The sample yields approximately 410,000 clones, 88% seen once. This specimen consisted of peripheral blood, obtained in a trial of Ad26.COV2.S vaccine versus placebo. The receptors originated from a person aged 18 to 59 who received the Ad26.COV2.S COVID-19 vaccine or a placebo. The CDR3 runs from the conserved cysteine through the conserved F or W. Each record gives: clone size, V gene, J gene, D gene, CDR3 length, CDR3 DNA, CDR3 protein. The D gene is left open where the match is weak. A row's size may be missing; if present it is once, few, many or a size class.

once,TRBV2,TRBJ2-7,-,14,TGTGCCAGCAGTGATCAAGGGCTGAGTAACGAGCAGTACTTC,CASSDQGLSNEQYF
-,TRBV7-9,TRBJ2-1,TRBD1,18,TGTGCCAGCCGCCCGACAGGGGCTCAAAAGGGGTCCTACAATGAGCAGTTCTTC,CASRPTGAQKGSYNEQFF
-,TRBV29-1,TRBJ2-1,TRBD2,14,TGCAGCGTTGTAGGTAGCGGGGCTAGCAATGAGCAGTTCTTC,CSVVGSGASNEQFF
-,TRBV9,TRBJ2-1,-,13,TGTGCCAGCAGCGTCGACAGGAACAATGAGCAGTTCTTC,CASSVDRNNEQFF
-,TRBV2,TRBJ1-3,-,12,TGTGCCAACTCAGAGACGGGAAACACCATATATTTT,CANSETGNTIYF
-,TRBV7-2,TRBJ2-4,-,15,TGTGCCAGCAGCTTAGCGAGGGCGGGGGCGTCCATTCAGTACTTC,CASSLARAGASIQYF
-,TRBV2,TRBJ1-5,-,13,TGTGCCAGCAGTGAACGGGACGTACAGCCCCAGCATTTT,CASSERDVQPQHF
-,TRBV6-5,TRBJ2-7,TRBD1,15,TGTGCCAGCAGTTCGTTCGGGACAGGGTTTTACGAGCAGTACTTC,CASSSFGTGFYEQYF
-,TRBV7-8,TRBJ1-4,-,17,TGTGCCAGCAGCCTAGCCTGGTTCCCGACAACTAATGAAAAACTGTTTTTT,CASSLAWFPTTNEKLFF
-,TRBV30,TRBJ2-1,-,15,TGTGCCTGGAGTGTACGTCAGGGGCTCTACAATGAGCAGTTCTTC,CAWSVRQGLYNEQFF
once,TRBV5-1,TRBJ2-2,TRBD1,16,TGCGCCAGCAGCTCCCCGGGACAGGGGCCCACCGGGGAGCTGTTTTTT,CASSSPGQGPTGELFF
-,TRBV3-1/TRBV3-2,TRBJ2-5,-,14,TGTGCCAGCAGCCAAGAGCCGTACCAAGAGACCCAGTACTTC,CASSQEPYQETQYF
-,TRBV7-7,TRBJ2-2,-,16,TGTGCTAGCAGCCGGGTCGGGGACCCGAACACCGGGGAGCTGTTTTTT,CASSRVGDPNTGELFF
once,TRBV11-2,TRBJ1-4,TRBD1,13,TGTGCCAGCAGCTTCGGACAGGGAAAAGGGCTGTTTTTT,CASSFGQGKGLFF